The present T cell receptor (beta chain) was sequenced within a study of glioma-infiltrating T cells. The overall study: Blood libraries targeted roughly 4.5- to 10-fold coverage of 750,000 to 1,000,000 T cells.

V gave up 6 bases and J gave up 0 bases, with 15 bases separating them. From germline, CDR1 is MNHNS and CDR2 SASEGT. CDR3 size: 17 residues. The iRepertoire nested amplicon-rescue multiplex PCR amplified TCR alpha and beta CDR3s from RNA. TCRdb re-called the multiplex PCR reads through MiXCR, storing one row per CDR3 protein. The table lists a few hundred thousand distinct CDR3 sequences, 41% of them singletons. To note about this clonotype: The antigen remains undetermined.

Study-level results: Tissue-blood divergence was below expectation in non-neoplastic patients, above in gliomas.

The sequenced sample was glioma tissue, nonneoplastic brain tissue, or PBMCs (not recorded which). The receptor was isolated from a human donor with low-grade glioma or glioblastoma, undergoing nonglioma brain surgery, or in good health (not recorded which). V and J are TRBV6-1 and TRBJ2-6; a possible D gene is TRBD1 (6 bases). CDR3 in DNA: TGTGCCAGCAGCTCAAACAGGGACGACTCTGGGGCCAACGTCCTGACTTTC. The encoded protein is CASSSNRDDSGANVLTF.